The 30 T cell receptor beta chains below were found in one sample sequenced in a study of T cell repertoires in cytomegalovirus infection. TCRdb called the reads again in MiXCR, with one record for every CDR3 protein. This repertoire shows 40,000 to 60,000 distinct CDR3 sequences, 20% to 25% found once; its top ten account for 70% to 90%. No antigen has been identified for these receptors. Sequencing was performed on CD8+ T cells from cultured PBMCs, taken from culture after CMV antigen stimulation. The receptors come from a human donor in good health (CMV status not recorded). Some clones in this sample may be carry-over from other donors' samples.

This clonotype was seen more than once but under ten times. V gene TRBV28 combines with J gene TRBJ1-1; D unresolved. Per the germline V gene, CDR1 is MDHEN and CDR2 is SYDVKM. Trimming stripped 5 bases from V and 5 bases from J, with 12 bases between. This CDR3 contains 13 residues. The CDR3 bases are TGTGCCAGCAGTGGGTCCCGCGGAACTGAAGCTTTCTTT. This translates into CASSGSRGTEAFF.

For the CDR3, the DNA is TGTGCCAGCAGTTACGGGTTGGGGGGGTCCTATGGCTACACCTTC. Translation: CASSYGLGGSYGYTF. The J gene is TRBJ1-2, the V gene TRBV6-5; weak D call: TRBD1 (5 bases). The V gene's germline CDR1 is MNHEY and CDR2 SVGAGI. The CDR3 loop spans 15 amino acids. V was trimmed by 2 bases and J by 4 bases, leaving 14 bases between them.

This clonotype was counted only a few times. This chain uses TRBV11-2 with TRBJ2-3; possibly TRBD2 for D (5 bases). CDR3 length: 14 amino acids. Germline CDR1 reads SGHAT; CDR2 reads FQNNGV. Between the trimmed V and J ends, which lost 4 bases and 2 bases, there was a span of 10 bases. The CDR3 spells CASSYETITDTQYF. The CDR3 region has the DNA TGTGCCAGCAGCTACGAGACTATCACAGATACGCAGTATTTT.

This sequence joins TRBV10-3 and TRBJ1-1; possibly TRBD1 for D (6 bases). Deletions cut 1 base from V and 0 bases from J, with 18 bases between. In germline, CDR1 is ENHRY, CDR2 SYGVKD. The CDR3 covers 18 residues. The CDR3 DNA follows: TGTGCCATCAGTGAGTTCGTGGACAGTGACCTCATGAACACTGAAGCTTTCTTT. Translation: CAISEFVDSDLMNTEAFF.

This clonotype was seen at least ten times. This sequence joins TRBV7-2 and TRBJ1-2; 7 positions match TRBD1. CDR1 SGHTA and CDR2 FQGNSA come from the germline V gene. After removal of 5 bases from V and 7 bases from J, the junction contained 13 bases not matched to a gene. CDR3 size: 15 residues. CDR3 region: CASSLIQTGLGGYTF. The CDR3 DNA is TGTGCCAGCAGCCTTATACAGACAGGGTTGGGTGGCTACACCTTC. The full variable domain, its missing parts supplied by reference TRBV7-2 and TRBJ1-2, is GAGVSQSPSNKVTEKGKDVELRCDPISGHTALYWYRQSLGQGLEFLIYFQGNSAPDKSGLPSDRFSAERTGGSVSTLTIQRTQQEDSAVYLCASSLIQTGLGGYTFGSGTRLTVV.

This clonotype was found many times. V is TRBV12-3 or TRBV12-4 and J is TRBJ1-1; D remains ambiguous. The V end was cut by 4 bases, the J end by 1 base, with 4 bases between. The CDR3 is 12 amino acids. The CDR3, as DNA: TGTGCCAGCAGTTGGACGAACACTGAAGCTTTCTTT. It translates to CASSWTNTEAFF.

This clonotype has just a few counts. The chain combines TRBV6-1 with TRBJ2-2; 12 bases agree with TRBD2. Germline V lookup: CDR1 MNHNS, CDR2 SASEGT. The CDR3 runs to 16 residues. V shed 5 bases, J shed 7 bases, and the junction held 8 bases outside the gene matches. The CDR3 region has the DNA TGTGCCAGCAGTCCTCGACTAGCGGGAGTTGACGGGGAGCTGTTTTTT. It is translated as CASSPRLAGVDGELFF.

V usage is TRBV7-3 and J usage is TRBJ2-7; 7 bases map to TRBD1. V was pared by 1 base and J by 7 bases, with 10 bases of the junction left unmatched. This CDR3 is built from 15 residues. CDR1 and CDR2 (germline): SGHTA, FQGTGA. Here the CDR3 DNA reads TGTGCCAGCAGCTTAAACCCGAATACAGGGGATGAGCAGTACTTC. Translated: CASSLNPNTGDEQYF.

At least ten counts were recorded for this clonotype. The chain is built from TRBV7-8 and TRBJ1-2; D is possibly TRBD1 (5 bases). Germline V gene lookup returns CDR1 SGHVS and CDR2 FQNEAQ. Trimming took off 3 bases at V and 8 bases at J, with 10 bases between the two ends. The CDR3 covers 12 residues. CDR3 in amino acids: CASSFGTEGYTF. The DNA for the CDR3 is TGTGCCAGCAGCTTTGGGACGGAGGGCTACACCTTC.

This clonotype was counted only a few times. The gene calls are TRBV2 and TRBJ2-2, with 9 nucleotides matching TRBD2. This CDR3 is 17 amino acids long. The V gene end was trimmed by 2 bases and the J gene end by 8 bases; junction bases not matched to a gene: 12. Germline CDR1 reads SNHLY; CDR2 reads FYNNEI. CDR3 sequence (DNA): TGTGCCAGCAGTGAACGGCTAGCGGGGTTCCGAGGGGGGGAGCTGTTTTTT. Translating it yields CASSERLAGFRGGELFF. Combining the CDR3 with reference TRBV2 and TRBJ2-2 gives the whole variable domain EPEVTQTPSHQVTQMGQEVILRCVPISNHLYFYWYRQILGQKVEFLVSFYNNEISEKSEIFDDQFSVERPDGSNFTLKIRSTKLEDSAMYFCASSERLAGFRGGELFFGEGSRLTVL.

Many counts were recorded for this clonotype. This sequence joins TRBV6-1 and TRBJ1-5; tentative D call: TRBD1 (5 bases). The CDR3 runs to 16 residues. Germline CDR1 is MNHNS and CDR2 is SASEGT. The V end lost 7 bases, the J end lost 0 bases, and 16 bases lay between the germline ends. The CDR3, as DNA: TGTGCCAGCACCTCGACAGAGCATTATAGCAATCAGCCCCAGCATTTT. Its translation: CASTSTEHYSNQPQHF.

The chain joins TRBV6-5 to TRBJ2-5; TRBD1 agrees at 9 bases. The junction had 4 bases not matched to a gene; V was cut back by 0 bases and J by 5 bases. The CDR3 totals 15 residues. Germline values: CDR1 MNHEY, CDR2 SVGAGI. The CDR3 nucleotides are TGTGCCAGCAGTTACTCGGGGACAGGGATGGAGACCCAGTACTTC. It is translated as CASSYSGTGMETQYF.

The rearrangement links TRBV7-2 to TRBJ2-2, with 9 bases lining up with TRBD2. J was trimmed by 1 base and V by 6 bases; bases with no gene match: 9. The CDR3 runs 17 residues. Germline-derived CDR1 and CDR2 are SGHTA and FQGNSA. Here the CDR3 DNA reads TGTGCCAGCAGTTTTACCCGACTAGCGGAGAACACCGGGGAGCTGTTTTTT. Residues: CASSFTRLAENTGELFF.

This clonotype showed up just a few times. The V and J genes are TRBV12-5 and TRBJ1-1, with D uncertain. Germline CDR1 is LGHNT and CDR2 is FRNRAP. The CDR3 runs 16 residues. Deletions cut 5 bases from V and 3 bases from J, with 19 bases between. The CDR3 protein is CASGPGFAQPYTEAFF. CDR3 in DNA: TGTGCTAGTGGTCCGGGTTTCGCACAGCCCTACACTGAAGCTTTCTTT. The whole variable domain, filled in from reference TRBV12-5 and TRBJ1-1, reads DARVTQTPRHKVTEMGQEVTMRCQPILGHNTVFWYRQTMMQGLELLAYFRNRAPLDDSGMPKDRFSAEMPDATLATLKIQPSEPRDSAVYFCASGPGFAQPYTEAFFGQGTRLTVV.

CDR3 protein: CASSLGTSGGDDEQYF. The CDR3, as DNA: TGTGCCAGCAGCTTAGGCACTAGCGGGGGGGACGACGAGCAGTACTTC. The J gene is TRBJ2-7, the V gene TRBV7-2, with 13 nucleotides matching TRBD2. Unmatched junction bases numbered 5, after V lost 1 base and J lost 5 bases. From germline, CDR1 is SGHTA and CDR2 FQGNSA. This CDR3 region has 16 residues.

This chain joins TRBV7-2 and TRBJ2-5; D unclear. V was pared by 5 bases and J by 5 bases, with 12 bases between. The CDR3 sequence is 13 residues long. Germline V gene sequence: CDR1 SGHTA, CDR2 FQGNSA. The CDR3 nucleotides read TGTGCCAGCAGCCGCCGAGTGTGGGAGACCCAGTACTTC. Encoded protein: CASSRRVWETQYF.

This clonotype was counted only a few times. The V call is TRBV9, the J call TRBJ2-3, with D hard to call. Trimming removed 3 bases from V and 5 bases from J, with 1 base in between. Germline CDR1 and CDR2: SGDLS and YYNGEE. CDR3 length: 10 residues. CDR3: CASSGDTQYF. The CDR3 DNA is TGTGCCAGCAGCGGAGATACGCAGTATTTT.

This clonotype has just a few counts. This chain links TRBV7-9 with TRBJ2-1; 10 bases agree with TRBD1. Looked up from germline, CDR1 is SEHNR and CDR2 is FQNEAQ (reference sequence). Germline trimming cut 5 bases from V and 8 bases from J; bases unmatched to any gene: 9. CDR3 length: 15 residues. Here the CDR3 reads CASSLPGQGLYEQFF. The CDR3 DNA reads as TGTGCCAGCAGCCTCCCGGGACAGGGGTTGTATGAGCAGTTCTTC.

The gene calls are TRBV7-9 and TRBJ1-5, with 7 bases aligning to TRBD1. The germline V gene encodes CDR1 SEHNR and CDR2 FQNEAQ (reference sequence). CDR3 length: 15 residues. The trim removed 6 bases at V and 4 bases at J, leaving 9 bases unmatched. The CDR3 bases are TGTGCCAGCAGTCCCGGGGACAGCTCTAATCAGCCCCAGCATTTT. Its protein is CASSPGDSSNQPQHF.

This clonotype was seen a few times. This chain connects TRBV28 to TRBJ1-2; 10 bases match TRBD1. Trimming at V came to 3 bases and at J to 10 bases, leaving 23 bases not matched to a gene. The germline V gene has CDR1 MDHEN and CDR2 SYDVKM. The CDR3 runs to 19 residues. The CDR3 loop reads CASSFLWLSDRGFAPYYTF. CDR3 DNA sequence: TGTGCCAGCAGTTTTCTGTGGCTTTCGGACAGGGGGTTTGCTCCATACTACACCTTC.

This clonotype showed up many times. The chain has TRBV7-8 and TRBJ2-5; TRBD2 matches 14 bases. Germline V gene sequence: CDR1 SGHVS, CDR2 FQNEAQ. This CDR3 spans 16 amino acids. Trimming removed 8 bases from V and 5 bases from J; junction bases left unmatched: 10. The CDR3 DNA reads as TGTGCCAGCCGGGGACTAGCGGGGGCCCTTGGGGAGACCCAGTACTTC. As protein: CASRGLAGALGETQYF. The full variable domain, with the rest looked up from reference TRBV7-8 and TRBJ2-5, is GAGVSQSPRYKVAKRGQDVALRCDPISGHVSLFWYQQALGQGPEFLTYFQNEAQLDKSGLPSDRFFAERPEGSVSTLKIQRTQQEDSAVYLCASRGLAGALGETQYFGPGTRLLVL.

This clonotype turned up a few times. The chain has TRBV7-8 and TRBJ1-1; 8 bases align to TRBD1. Germline V gene data show CDR1 as SGHVS and CDR2 as FQNEAQ. The ends lost 6 bases at V and 1 base at J; junction bases unmatched: 13. The CDR3 covers 17 residues. Here the CDR3 reads CASSSRIDRGWNTEAFF. The CDR3 DNA follows: TGTGCCAGCAGTTCCCGTATCGACAGGGGATGGAACACTGAAGCTTTCTTT. Complete variable domain (other parts from reference TRBV7-8 and TRBJ1-1): GAGVSQSPRYKVAKRGQDVALRCDPISGHVSLFWYQQALGQGPEFLTYFQNEAQLDKSGLPSDRFFAERPEGSVSTLKIQRTQQEDSAVYLCASSSRIDRGWNTEAFFGQGTRLTVV.

V is TRBV7-7 and J is TRBJ1-2, with D unclear. CDR3 length: 16 residues. V dropped 7 bases and J dropped 4 bases, with 22 bases sitting between them. Looked up from germline, CDR1 is SSHAT and CDR2 is FNYEAQ (reference sequence). The CDR3 region is CASTTMSRRPPYGYTF. CDR3 DNA: TGTGCCAGCACTACCATGAGTAGGCGCCCGCCCTATGGCTACACCTTC.

This clonotype was counted only a few times. The J gene is TRBJ2-5, the V gene TRBV7-6, with D tentatively TRBD1 (6 bases). The germline CDR1 and CDR2 sequences are SGHVS and FNYEAQ. The CDR3 covers 13 residues. Trimming pared 5 bases from V and 4 bases from J, leaving 11 bases between. CDR3: CASSNRERETQYF. CDR3 nucleotides: TGTGCCAGCAGCAACAGGGAAAGAGAGACCCAGTACTTC.

Only a few counts were recorded for this clonotype. The rearrangement uses TRBV4-1 and TRBJ1-2; D not resolved. CDR1 is MGHRA, CDR2 YSYEKL, per germline. The V and J ends lost 5 bases and 8 bases respectively, with 12 bases between them. The CDR3 is 12 amino acids. In DNA form, the CDR3 reads TGCGCCAGCAGCTCGGCGGGCGGGGGCTACACCTTC. The encoded protein is CASSSAGGGYTF.

There are a few counts of this clonotype. This chain links TRBV7-9 with TRBJ2-2; no clear D. The CDR3 loop spans 18 amino acids. CDR1 and CDR2 (germline): SEHNR, FQNEAQ (reference sequence). Trimming cost V 1 base and J 4 bases, with 19 bases left between them. CDR3 in DNA: TGTGCCAGCAGCTTAGAGGCTGGGATGTGGGTACCCACCGGGGAGCTGTTTTTT. The encoded protein is CASSLEAGMWVPTGELFF.

The rearrangement uses TRBV12-3 or TRBV12-4 and TRBJ2-1, with 7 nucleotides matching TRBD1. The CDR3 has 14 amino acids. The V and J ends lost 6 bases and 6 bases, in that order; junction bases with no gene match: 8. The CDR3 region is CASRDRDSANEQFF. The DNA for the CDR3 is TGTGCCAGCAGAGACAGGGATTCGGCCAATGAGCAGTTCTTC.

V usage is TRBV29-1 and J usage is TRBJ2-3, with D possibly TRBD2 on 6 matching bases. The V gene's germline CDR1 is SQVTM and CDR2 ANQGSEA. This CDR3 contains 14 residues. The V gene lost 5 bases and the J gene lost 5 bases, with 17 bases spanning the gap. In DNA form, the CDR3 reads TGCAGCGTTTCTGAATGGAGGGGAGGAGATACGCAGTATTTT. Translated, it gives CSVSEWRGGDTQYF.

The table lists this clonotype with a few counts. The rearrangement joins TRBV28 to TRBJ2-7, with D unresolved. From germline, CDR1 is MDHEN and CDR2 SYDVKM. The CDR3 has 11 residues. The V end lost 3 bases, the J end lost 3 bases, and 3 bases lay between the germline ends. The chain's CDR3 is CASSFLYEQYF. The CDR3 nucleotides read TGTGCCAGCAGTTTCCTCTACGAGCAGTACTTC.

This clonotype was observed a handful of times. This chain joins TRBV27 and TRBJ1-5, with 10 bases aligning to TRBD1. The CDR3 consists of 20 residues. The germline V gene encodes CDR1 MNHEY and CDR2 SMNVEV (reference sequence). The V gene end was trimmed by 2 bases and the J gene end by 2 bases; junction bases not matched to a gene: 15. CDR3 sequence (DNA): TGTGCCAGCAGTTTACTCTGGACAGGGGGGGACTTTATGGGCAATCAGCCCCAGCATTTT. Protein: CASSLLWTGGDFMGNQPQHF.